This T cell receptor (beta chain) is drawn from a study of CD8+ T cells in alopecia areata. Study-level information: Tofacitinib was taken orally by treated patients, and the dose was 5 to 10 mg twice daily. General study points: Possibly as an HLA-related effect, TCR sharing across patients appeared less clear than in mice.

Both CD4+ and CD8+ T cells were separated by sorting PBMCs. cDNA serving as the sequencing template came from extracted, reverse transcribed RNA. Assay used: immunoSEQ multiplex PCR; TCRdb lists only in-frame clones, some missing. This sample has about 150,000 clones, with around 47% found just once. Deletions cut 4 bases from V and 4 bases from J, with 10 bases between. CDR3 length equals 13 residues. Germline V gives CDR1 MNHNY, CDR2 SVGAGI (reference sequence). This clone was seen only a few times. What it binds is unknown. The sequencing input was CD4+ T cells sorted from blood. This clonotype originated in a human donor with alopecia areata. This rearrangement joins TRBV6-6 to TRBJ2-5; D call uncertain. The CDR3 DNA reads TGTGCCAGCAGTTGGTTCTGGTCAGAGACCCAGTACTTC. It is translated as CASSWFWSETQYF.